This entry lists 22 T cell receptor beta chains sequenced from one sample in a study of CD8 T cells in ankylosing spondylitis. TCRdb re-derived calls from the 5' RACE reads in MiXCR, one entry per CDR3 protein. The data contain under 400,000 distinct CDR3 sequences, roughly 12% of them singletons. Sequenced material: blood, either unsorted or a sorted T cell fraction (not recorded which). Receptors originate from a female donor with ankylosing spondylitis or in good health (not recorded which).

In regard to this clonotype: A read error may explain this, as a much larger clone is one base away. The chain couples TRBV6-1 to TRBJ2-1; 7 bases match TRBD2. Germline CDR1 and CDR2: MNHNS and SASEGT. V shed 6 bases, J shed 8 bases, and the junction held 10 bases outside the gene matches. The CDR3 covers 14 residues. Here the CDR3 DNA reads TGTGCCAGCAGGTCAGCGGGGCCGTGCGATGAGCAGTTCTTC. Amino acid sequence: CASRSAGPCDEQFF.

This clonotype has ten or more counts. CDR3 nucleotide sequence: TGTGCCAGCAGCTTTAGAAGCGCACCCAGCTCCTACAATGAGCAGTTCTTC. It encodes CASSFRSAPSSYNEQFF. The rearrangement uses TRBV13 and TRBJ2-1; D is ambiguous. Germline loops: CDR1 PRHDT, CDR2 FYEKMQ (reference sequence). The CDR3 runs to 17 residues. Trimming removed 3 bases at V and 0 bases at J, with 15 bases between. The whole variable domain, filled in from reference TRBV13 and TRBJ2-1, reads AAGVIQSPRHLIKEKRETATLKCYPIPRHDTVYWYQQGPGQDPQFLISFYEKMQSDKGSIPDRFSAQQFSDYHSELNMSSLELGDSALYFCASSFRSAPSSYNEQFFGPGTRLTVL.

This clonotype was counted at least ten times. The genes are TRBV9 and TRBJ2-7, with 12 positions matching TRBD1. Germline V gene data show CDR1 as SGDLS and CDR2 as YYNGEE. J was trimmed by 5 bases and V by 3 bases; bases with no gene match: 6. CDR3 size: 15 residues. CDR3 amino acids: CASSATGTGGDEQYF. CDR3 coding DNA: TGTGCCAGCAGCGCGACCGGGACAGGGGGCGACGAGCAGTACTTC.

This chain connects TRBV30 to TRBJ2-1; D may be TRBD1 or TRBD2 (5 bases each). Germline V gene sequence: CDR1 GTSNPN, CDR2 SVGIG (reference sequence). CDR3 length: 14 amino acids. The ends were cut back, 2 bases at V and 4 bases at J, with 12 bases in the middle. The CDR3 DNA is TGTGCCTGGAGTCGGGGCCTTAAATACAATGAGCAGTTCTTC. It specifies CAWSRGLKYNEQFF.

V is TRBV7-9 and J is TRBJ1-4; TRBD1 is a possible D gene (6 bases). V lost 5 bases and J 4 bases, leaving 11 bases between the germline ends. This CDR3 has 14 amino acids. CDR1 SEHNR and CDR2 FQNEAQ come from the germline V gene (reference sequence). The CDR3: CASSTDSFNEKLFF. CDR3 in DNA: TGTGCCAGCAGCACGGACAGCTTTAATGAAAAACTGTTTTTT. The whole variable domain, remainder taken from reference TRBV7-9 and TRBJ1-4, is DTGVSQNPRHKITKRGQNVTFRCDPISEHNRLYWYRQTLGQGPEFLTYFQNEAQLEKSRLLSDRFSAERPKGSFSTLEIQRTEQGDSAMYLCASSTDSFNEKLFFGSGTQLSVL.

There are many counts of this clonotype. This sequence joins TRBV5-4 and TRBJ2-7; 7 bases fit TRBD2. Germline CDR1 and CDR2: SGHNT and YYREEE (reference sequence). CDR3 length: 13 residues. Trimming cost V 4 bases and J 4 bases; bases outside gene matches: 5. The CDR3 reads CASSQTGGYEQYF. The CDR3 DNA reads TGTGCCAGCAGCCAGACGGGGGGTTACGAGCAGTACTTC.

This clonotype was seen ten or more times. The chain employs TRBV29-1 and TRBJ2-1; 8 bases fit TRBD2. The CDR3 extends over 14 amino acids. CDR1 is SQVTM and CDR2 is ANQGSEA in the germline V gene. V shed 0 bases and J 4 bases; nucleotides not matched to a gene: 2. This chain's CDR3 is CSVEDSGAYNEQFF. The CDR3 DNA sequence: TGCAGCGTTGAAGATAGCGGGGCTTACAATGAGCAGTTCTTC.

This clonotype was seen a few times. The V gene is TRBV12-3 or TRBV12-4, the J gene TRBJ2-7; D is perhaps TRBD1 (6 bases). The length of the CDR3 is 13 residues. V was cut by 6 bases and J by 3 bases, with 12 bases left in between. The CDR3 spells CASRNTGIYEQYF. DNA for the CDR3: TGTGCCAGCAGGAATACAGGGATCTACGAGCAGTACTTC.

This clonotype was detected ten times or more. The V and J genes are TRBV20-1 and TRBJ2-7; no reliable D call. Germline CDR1 reads DFQATT; CDR2 reads SNEGSKA (reference sequence). Trimming removed 8 bases from V and 1 base from J, with 15 bases in between. CDR3 length: 13 amino acids. The CDR3 bases are TGCAGTCCTCTGGACCGAAGATCCTACGAGCAGTACTTC. Encoded protein: CSPLDRRSYEQYF.

At least ten counts were recorded for this clonotype. The rearrangement uses TRBV5-1 and TRBJ2-7; 7 nucleotides match TRBD1. The junction had 6 bases not matched to a gene; V was cut back by 2 bases and J by 4 bases. The length of the CDR3 is 14 residues. Germline V lookup: CDR1 SGHRS, CDR2 YFSETQ. The CDR3 nucleotides read TGCGCCAGCAGCTTTTCGGGACAGAGTTACGAGCAGTACTTC. This codes for CASSFSGQSYEQYF.

Points on this clonotype: It may be a read error: a sequence one base away is much more abundant. The genes are TRBV27 and TRBJ1-1, with D unclear. The V gene's germline CDR1 is MNHEY and CDR2 SMNVEV (reference sequence). This CDR3 spans 16 amino acids. For the CDR3, the DNA is TGTGCCATCAGTTTATTCGACCCGCGGGCTGGCACTGAAGCTTTCTTT. Residues: CAISLFDPRAGTEAFF.

The sample holds a few counts of this clonotype. The chain uses TRBV5-1 and TRBJ1-5; D unclear. V was clipped by 0 bases and J by 4 bases, with 11 bases between them. From germline, CDR1 is SGHRS and CDR2 YFSETQ. The CDR3 consists of 15 residues. The CDR3 DNA is TGCGCCAGCAGCTTGGGGCCTCCAAAGAATCAGCCCCAGCATTTT. Protein product: CASSLGPPKNQPQHF.

This clonotype was seen at least ten times. This chain connects TRBV10-3 to TRBJ1-5; 7 bases fit TRBD1. J gave up 7 bases and V 0 bases, and 6 bases lay outside the gene matches. CDR3 length equals 15 residues. The germline V gene has CDR1 ENHRY and CDR2 SYGVKD. The CDR3 sequence: CAISESTGNGQPQHF. DNA for the CDR3: TGTGCCATCAGTGAGTCGACAGGGAATGGACAGCCCCAGCATTTT.

This clonotype has just a few counts. The rearrangement joins TRBV5-5 to TRBJ2-7, with D possibly TRBD2 on 5 matching bases. The CDR3 sequence is 17 residues long. Germline CDR1 reads SGHKS; CDR2 reads YYEKEE (reference sequence). Trimming removed 0 bases at V and 0 bases at J, with 16 bases between. CDR3 nucleotides: TGTGCCAGCAGCTTGGTGGCCTCCGCCGCGGGCTCCTACGAGCAGTACTTC. Its translation is CASSLVASAAGSYEQYF.

This clonotype has a count of ten or more. The chain links TRBV29-1 to TRBJ2-6; TRBD1 matches 9 bases. The CDR3 sequence is 14 residues long. Per the germline V gene, CDR1 is SQVTM and CDR2 is ANQGSEA. Trimming cost V 5 bases and J 2 bases; bases outside gene matches: 1. CDR3 bases: TGCAGCGTTCGGACAGGGGCTGGGGCCAACGTCCTGACTTTC. This encodes CSVRTGAGANVLTF.

This chain links TRBV14 with TRBJ2-5, with D tentatively TRBD2 (6 bases). V was clipped by 8 bases and J by 2 bases, with 12 bases between them. The CDR3 spans 13 residues. CDR1 is SGHDN, CDR2 FVKESK, per germline. CDR3 residues: CASGGINQETQYF. For the CDR3, the DNA is TGTGCCAGCGGAGGGATTAATCAAGAGACCCAGTACTTC.

In this sample, this clonotype turned up many times. The chain couples TRBV5-1 to TRBJ2-5; 9 bases are shared with TRBD1. This CDR3 has 15 amino acids. Germline CDR1 and CDR2: SGHRS and YFSETQ. The ends lost 7 bases at V and 4 bases at J; junction bases unmatched: 11. Written as DNA, the CDR3 is TGCGCCAGCTTTACCGGGACAGGGTTTTCAGAGACCCAGTACTTC. This gives the protein CASFTGTGFSETQYF. The full variable domain, rest sourced from reference TRBV5-1 and TRBJ2-5, is KAGVTQTPRYLIKTRGQQVTLSCSPISGHRSVSWYQQTPGQGLQFLFEYFSETQRNKGNFPGRFSGRQFSNSRSEMNVSTLELGDSALYLCASFTGTGFSETQYFGPGTRLLVL.

This rearrangement joins TRBV5-1 to TRBJ1-1, with TRBD1 identical over 9 bases. The trim removed 8 bases at V and 4 bases at J, leaving 18 bases unmatched. The CDR3 is 17 residues long. The germline CDR1 and CDR2 sequences are SGHRS and YFSETQ. CDR3 sequence (DNA): TGCGCCAGTCGACAAGGAGGGGGACAGGGAGGAACCACTGAAGCTTTCTTT. Translated, it gives CASRQGGGQGGTTEAFF.

This clonotype was observed many times. The chain has TRBV20-1 and TRBJ2-1; D unresolved. The CDR3 extends over 13 amino acids. CDR1 and CDR2 from the germline V gene are DFQATT and SNEGSKA (reference sequence). V lost 5 bases and J lost 4, with 12 bases in between. The CDR3: CSAFWAAYNEQFF. The CDR3, as DNA: TGCAGTGCTTTTTGGGCCGCTTACAATGAGCAGTTCTTC.

In this sample, this clonotype turned up a few times. The J gene is TRBJ2-3, the V gene TRBV29-1; D remains ambiguous. The V and J ends lost 6 bases and 4 bases respectively, with 11 bases between them. The CDR3 extends over 12 amino acids. Germline V gene data show CDR1 as SQVTM and CDR2 as ANQGSEA. CDR3 in amino acids: CSVLLPPDTQYF. The CDR3 DNA is TGCAGCGTCCTCCTGCCCCCAGATACGCAGTATTTT.

This clonotype was recorded many times. V gene TRBV6-2 or TRBV6-3 combines with J gene TRBJ2-7, with D maybe TRBD2 (6 bases). The ends were cut back, 10 bases at V and 1 base at J, with 8 bases in the middle. CDR3 length: 11 residues. Germline loops: CDR1 MNHEY, CDR2 SVGEGT. This chain's CDR3 is CATGVSYEQYF. The DNA of the CDR3 is TGTGCCACGGGGGTATCCTACGAGCAGTACTTC.

This clonotype was recorded at least ten times. V is TRBV10-3 and J is TRBJ1-5, with a possible D match to TRBD1 (5 bases). CDR1 and CDR2 (germline): ENHRY, SYGVKD. V lost 3 bases to trimming and J lost 2 bases, with 8 bases between them. The CDR3 loop spans 14 amino acids. CDR3 DNA: TGTGCCATCAGTGAAAGAGGGGGCAATCAGCCCCAGCATTTT. Encoded protein: CAISERGGNQPQHF.